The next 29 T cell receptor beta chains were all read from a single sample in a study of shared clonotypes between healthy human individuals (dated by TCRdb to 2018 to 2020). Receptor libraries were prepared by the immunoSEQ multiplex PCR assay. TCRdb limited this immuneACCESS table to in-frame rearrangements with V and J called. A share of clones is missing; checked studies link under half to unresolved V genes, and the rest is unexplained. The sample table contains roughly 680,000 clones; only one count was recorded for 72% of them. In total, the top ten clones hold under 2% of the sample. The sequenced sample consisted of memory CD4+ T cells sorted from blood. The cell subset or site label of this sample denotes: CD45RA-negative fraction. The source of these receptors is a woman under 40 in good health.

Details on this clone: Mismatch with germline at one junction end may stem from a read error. The CDR3, as DNA: TGTGCCATCAGTGAGCGGAAGGAGGATGAGCAGTTCTTC. Residues: CAISERKEDEQFF. V and J are TRBV6-1 and TRBJ2-1; possible D gene TRBD2, 5 bases. Germline assignment: CDR1 MNHNS and CDR2 SASEGT. The CDR3 is 13 residues long.

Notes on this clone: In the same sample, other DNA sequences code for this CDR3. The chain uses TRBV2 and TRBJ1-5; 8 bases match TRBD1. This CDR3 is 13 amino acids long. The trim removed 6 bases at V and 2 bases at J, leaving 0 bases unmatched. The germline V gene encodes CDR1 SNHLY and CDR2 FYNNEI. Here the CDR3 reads CASRDRGNQPQHF. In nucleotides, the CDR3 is TGTGCCAGCAGGGACAGGGGCAATCAGCCCCAGCATTTT. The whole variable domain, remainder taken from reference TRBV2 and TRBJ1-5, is EPEVTQTPSHQVTQMGQEVILRCVPISNHLYFYWYRQILGQKVEFLVSFYNNEISEKSEIFDDQFSVERPDGSNFTLKIRSTKLEDSAMYFCASRDRGNQPQHFGDGTRLSIL.

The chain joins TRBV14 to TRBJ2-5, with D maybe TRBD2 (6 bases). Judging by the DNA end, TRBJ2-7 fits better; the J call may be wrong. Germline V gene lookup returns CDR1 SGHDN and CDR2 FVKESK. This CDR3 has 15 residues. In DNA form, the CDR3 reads TGTGCCAGCAGCTTCCCTGGAGGGTCCTCCTACGAGCAGTACTTC. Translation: CASSFPGGSSYEQYF.

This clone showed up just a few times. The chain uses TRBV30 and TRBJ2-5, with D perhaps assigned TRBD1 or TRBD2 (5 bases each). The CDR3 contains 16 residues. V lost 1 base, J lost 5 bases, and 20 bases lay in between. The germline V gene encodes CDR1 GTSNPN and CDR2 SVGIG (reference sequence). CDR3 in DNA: TGTGCCTGGAGTGGTTGGCTGGGGACGGGTCGGGAGACCCAGTACTTC. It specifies CAWSGWLGTGRETQYF.

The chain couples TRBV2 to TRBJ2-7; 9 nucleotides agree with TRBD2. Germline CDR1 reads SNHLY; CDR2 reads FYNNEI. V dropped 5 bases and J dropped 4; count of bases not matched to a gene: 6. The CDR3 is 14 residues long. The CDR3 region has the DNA TGTGCCAGCAGTCGTAGCGGGAGACTATACGAGCAGTACTTC. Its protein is CASSRSGRLYEQYF.

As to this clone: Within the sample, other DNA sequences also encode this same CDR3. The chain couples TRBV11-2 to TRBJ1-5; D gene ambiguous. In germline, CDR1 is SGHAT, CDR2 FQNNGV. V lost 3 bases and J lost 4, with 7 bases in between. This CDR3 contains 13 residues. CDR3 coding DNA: TGTGCCAGCAGCTTGTACAGTAATCAGCCCCAGCATTTT. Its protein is CASSLYSNQPQHF.

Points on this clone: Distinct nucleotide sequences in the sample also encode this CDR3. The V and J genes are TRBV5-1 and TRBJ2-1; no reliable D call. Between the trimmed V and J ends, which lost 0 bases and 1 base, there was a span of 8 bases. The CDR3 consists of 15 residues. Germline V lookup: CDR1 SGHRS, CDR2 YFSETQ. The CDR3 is CASSLDSQSYNEQFF. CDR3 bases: TGCGCCAGCAGCTTGGATTCTCAATCCTACAATGAGCAGTTCTTC.

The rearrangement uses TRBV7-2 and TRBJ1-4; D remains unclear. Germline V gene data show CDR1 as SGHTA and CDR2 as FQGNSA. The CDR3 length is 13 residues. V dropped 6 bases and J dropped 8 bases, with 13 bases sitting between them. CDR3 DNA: TGTGCCAGCAGTGGTTCAATACGAGAAAAACTGTTTTTT. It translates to CASSGSIREKLFF.

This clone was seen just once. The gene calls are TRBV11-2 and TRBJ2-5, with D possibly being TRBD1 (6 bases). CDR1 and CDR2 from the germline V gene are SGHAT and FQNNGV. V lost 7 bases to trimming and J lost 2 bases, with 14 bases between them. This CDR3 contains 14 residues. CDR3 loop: CASNLRQGQETQYF. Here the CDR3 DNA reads TGTGCCAGCAATCTAAGGCAGGGGCAAGAGACCCAGTACTTC.

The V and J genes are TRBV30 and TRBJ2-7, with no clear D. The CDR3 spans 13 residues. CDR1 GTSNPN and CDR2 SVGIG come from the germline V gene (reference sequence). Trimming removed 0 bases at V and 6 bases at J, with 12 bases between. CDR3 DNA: TGTGCCTGGAGTGTACAAGGGATCGGCGAGCAGTACTTC. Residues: CAWSVQGIGEQYF.

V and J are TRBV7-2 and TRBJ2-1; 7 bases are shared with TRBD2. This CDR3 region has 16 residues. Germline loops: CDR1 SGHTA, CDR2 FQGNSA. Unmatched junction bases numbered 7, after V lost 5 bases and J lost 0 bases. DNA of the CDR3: TGTGCCAGCAGCATCAGAGCGGGGAACTCCTACAATGAGCAGTTCTTC. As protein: CASSIRAGNSYNEQFF. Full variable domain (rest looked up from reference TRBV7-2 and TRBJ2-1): GAGVSQSPSNKVTEKGKDVELRCDPISGHTALYWYRQSLGQGLEFLIYFQGNSAPDKSGLPSDRFSAERTGGSVSTLTIQRTQQEDSAVYLCASSIRAGNSYNEQFFGPGTRLTVL.

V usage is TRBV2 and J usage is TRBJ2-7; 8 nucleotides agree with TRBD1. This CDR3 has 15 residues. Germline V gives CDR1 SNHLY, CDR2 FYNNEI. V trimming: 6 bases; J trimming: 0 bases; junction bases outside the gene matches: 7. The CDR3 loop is CASRTGQGSSYEQYF. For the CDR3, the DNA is TGTGCCAGCAGAACCGGACAGGGAAGCTCCTACGAGCAGTACTTC.

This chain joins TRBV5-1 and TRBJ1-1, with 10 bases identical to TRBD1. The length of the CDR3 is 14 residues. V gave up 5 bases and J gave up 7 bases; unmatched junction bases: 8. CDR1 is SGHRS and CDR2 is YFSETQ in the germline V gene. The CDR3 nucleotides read TGCGCCAGCAGTGTCGGGACAGGGGATCTTGAAGCTTTCTTT. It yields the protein CASSVGTGDLEAFF.

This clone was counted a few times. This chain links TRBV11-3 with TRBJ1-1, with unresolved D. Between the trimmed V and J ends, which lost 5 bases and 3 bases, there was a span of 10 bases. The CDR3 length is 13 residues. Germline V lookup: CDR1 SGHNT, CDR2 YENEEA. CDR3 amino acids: CASSAGKYTEAFF. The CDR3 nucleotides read TGTGCCAGCAGCGCTGGGAAGTACACTGAAGCTTTCTTT.

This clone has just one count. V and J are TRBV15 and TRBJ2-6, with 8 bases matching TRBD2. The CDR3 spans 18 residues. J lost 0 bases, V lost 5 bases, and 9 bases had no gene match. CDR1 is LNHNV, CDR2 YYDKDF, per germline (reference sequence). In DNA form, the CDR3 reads TGTGCCACCAGCGCTCCCGGGACTAGGTACTCTGGGGCCAACGTCCTGACTTTC. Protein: CATSAPGTRYSGANVLTF.

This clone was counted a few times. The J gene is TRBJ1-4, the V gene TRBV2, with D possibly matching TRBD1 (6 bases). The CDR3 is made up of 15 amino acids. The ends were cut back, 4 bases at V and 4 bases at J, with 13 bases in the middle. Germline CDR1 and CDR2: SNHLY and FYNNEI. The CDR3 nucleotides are TGTGCCAGCAGTGTTTCGACAGGAAATAATGAAAAACTGTTTTTT. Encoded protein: CASSVSTGNNEKLFF.

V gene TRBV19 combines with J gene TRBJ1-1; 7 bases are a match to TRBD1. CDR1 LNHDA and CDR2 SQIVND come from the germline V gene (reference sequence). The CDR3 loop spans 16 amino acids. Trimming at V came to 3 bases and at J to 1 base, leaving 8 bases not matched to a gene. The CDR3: CASSIRGGGSNTEAFF. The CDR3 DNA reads TGTGCCAGTAGTATTAGAGGGGGCGGTTCGAACACTGAAGCTTTCTTT. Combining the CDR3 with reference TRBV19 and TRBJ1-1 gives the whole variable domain DGGITQSPKYLFRKEGQNVTLSCEQNLNHDAMYWYRQDPGQGLRLIYYSQIVNDFQKGDIAEGYSVSREKKESFPLTVTSAQKNPTAFYLCASSIRGGGSNTEAFFGQGTRLTVV.

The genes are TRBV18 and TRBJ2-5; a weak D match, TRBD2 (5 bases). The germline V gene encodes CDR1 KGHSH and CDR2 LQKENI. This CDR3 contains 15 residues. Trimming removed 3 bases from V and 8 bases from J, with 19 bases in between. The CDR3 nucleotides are TGTGCCAGCTCACCCGACCAGCTAGAGGGTATTACCCAGTACTTC. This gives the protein CASSPDQLEGITQYF.

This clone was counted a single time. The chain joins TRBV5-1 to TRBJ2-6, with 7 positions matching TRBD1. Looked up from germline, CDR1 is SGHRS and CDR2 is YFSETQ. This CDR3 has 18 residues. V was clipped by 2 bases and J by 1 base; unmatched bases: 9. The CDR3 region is CASSLEQGRGSGANVLTF. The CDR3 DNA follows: TGCGCCAGCAGCTTAGAACAGGGGAGAGGATCTGGGGCCAACGTCCTGACTTTC.

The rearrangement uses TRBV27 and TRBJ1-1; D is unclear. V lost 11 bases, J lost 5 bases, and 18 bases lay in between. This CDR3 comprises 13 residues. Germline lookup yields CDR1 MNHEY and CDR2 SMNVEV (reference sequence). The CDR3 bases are TGTGCCCCTACGGTATGGCGAGGAACTGAAGCTTTCTTT. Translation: CAPTVWRGTEAFF.

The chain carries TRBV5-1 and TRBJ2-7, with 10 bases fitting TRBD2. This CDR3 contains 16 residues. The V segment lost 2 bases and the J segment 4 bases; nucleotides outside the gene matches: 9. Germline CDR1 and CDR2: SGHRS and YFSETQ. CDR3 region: CASSFASGSTAYEQYF. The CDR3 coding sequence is TGCGCCAGCAGCTTCGCTAGCGGGAGCACAGCGTACGAGCAGTACTTC.

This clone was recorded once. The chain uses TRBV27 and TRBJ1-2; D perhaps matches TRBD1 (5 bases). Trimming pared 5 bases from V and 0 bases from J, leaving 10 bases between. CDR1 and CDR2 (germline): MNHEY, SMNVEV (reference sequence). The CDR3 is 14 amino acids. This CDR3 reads CASSGEGANYGYTF. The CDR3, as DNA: TGTGCCAGCAGTGGAGAAGGGGCTAACTATGGCTACACCTTC.

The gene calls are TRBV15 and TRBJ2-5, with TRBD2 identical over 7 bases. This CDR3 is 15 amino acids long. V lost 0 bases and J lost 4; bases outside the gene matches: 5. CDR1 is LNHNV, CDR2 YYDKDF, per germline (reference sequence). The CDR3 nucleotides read TGTGCCACCAGCAGAGATTTCGGGGGGACAGAGACCCAGTACTTC. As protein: CATSRDFGGTETQYF.

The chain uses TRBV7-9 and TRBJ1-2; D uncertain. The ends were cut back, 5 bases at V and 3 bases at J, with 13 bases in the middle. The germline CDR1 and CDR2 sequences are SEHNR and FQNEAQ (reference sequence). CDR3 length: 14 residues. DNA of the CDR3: TGTGCCAGCAGCCCCTTACCTATTCACTATGGCTACACCTTC. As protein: CASSPLPIHYGYTF.

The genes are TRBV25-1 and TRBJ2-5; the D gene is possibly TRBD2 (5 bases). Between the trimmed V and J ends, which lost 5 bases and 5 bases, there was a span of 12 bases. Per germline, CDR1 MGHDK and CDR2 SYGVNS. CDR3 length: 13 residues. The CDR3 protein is CASSLGEMETQYF. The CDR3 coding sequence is TGTGCCAGCAGTTTGGGAGAGATGGAGACCCAGTACTTC.

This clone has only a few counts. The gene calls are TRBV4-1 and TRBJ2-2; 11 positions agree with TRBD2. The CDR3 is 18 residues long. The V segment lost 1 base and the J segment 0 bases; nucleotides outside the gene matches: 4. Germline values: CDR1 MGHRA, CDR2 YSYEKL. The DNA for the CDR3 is TGCGCCAGCAGCCAAGTCCCTAGCGGGGGGTCGAACACCGGGGAGCTGTTTTTT. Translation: CASSQVPSGGSNTGELFF.

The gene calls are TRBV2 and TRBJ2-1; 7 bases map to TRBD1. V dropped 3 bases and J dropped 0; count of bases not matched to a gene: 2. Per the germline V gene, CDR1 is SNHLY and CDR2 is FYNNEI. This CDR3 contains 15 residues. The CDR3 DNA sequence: TGTGCCAGCAGTGAGGACAGGAGCTCCTACAATGAGCAGTTCTTC. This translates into CASSEDRSSYNEQFF.

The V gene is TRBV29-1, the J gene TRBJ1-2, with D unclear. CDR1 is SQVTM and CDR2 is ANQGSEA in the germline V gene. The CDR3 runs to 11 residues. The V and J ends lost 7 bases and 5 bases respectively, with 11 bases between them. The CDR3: CSDGGGYGYTF. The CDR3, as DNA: TGCAGCGACGGCGGCGGATATGGCTACACCTTC.

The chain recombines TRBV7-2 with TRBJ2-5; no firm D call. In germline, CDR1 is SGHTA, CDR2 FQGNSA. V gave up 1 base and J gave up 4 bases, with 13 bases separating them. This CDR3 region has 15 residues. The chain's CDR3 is CASSLEVTWRETQYF. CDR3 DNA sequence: TGTGCCAGCAGCTTAGAAGTCACCTGGAGAGAGACCCAGTACTTC.